This TCR beta chain was captured in a study of shared clonotypes between healthy human individuals. The wider study: Plates per donor: three CD4 naive, three CD4 memory, two CD8 naive, one CD8 memory.

The assay was immunoSEQ multiplex PCR, and TCRdb's table has in-frame clones only and misses some. The sample carries around 2.3 million clones, around 95% recorded once. Germline CDR1 LNHNV, CDR2 YYDKDF (reference sequence). The V and J ends lost 6 bases and 1 base respectively, with 13 bases between them. The CDR3 covers 15 residues. J is TRBJ1-5 and V is TRBV15; possibly TRBD1 for D (6 bases). Sequencing was done on a sample of naive CD4+ T cells sorted from blood. Subset described: CD45RA+ positively selected. The source of this sequence is a man in his late teens or twenties in good health. The CDR3 bases are TGTGCCACCAGTCTAGGGGGGGCCAGCAATCAGCCCCAGCATTTT. Residues: CATSLGGASNQPQHF.